This TCR beta chain comes out of a study of T-cell reconstitution after alpha-beta-depleted transplantation in children. Germline-derived CDR1 and CDR2 are LGHDT and YNNKEL (reference sequence). V lost 1 base to trimming and J lost 6 bases, with 16 bases between them. The CDR3 totals 15 residues. TCRbeta library construction was performed incorporating unique molecular identifiers. From the PCR reads, TCRdb called clonotypes with MiXCR, one entry per CDR3 protein. Of a few hundred thousand distinct CDR3 sequences listed, about 9.2% are singletons. This rearrangement joins TRBV3-1 to TRBJ2-7; D remains unclear. Sequences were derived from PBMCs from the stem cell graft donor, sampled from the stem cell graft. The TCR was taken from a human donor who donated a stem cell graft to a child with acute lymphoblastic leukemia. The CDR3 coding sequence is TGTGCCAGCAGCCAAGGCTCCGGGCTCAAGGGCGAGCAGTACTTC. This gives the protein CASSQGSGLKGEQYF.